This T cell receptor beta chain was obtained from a study of blood T cell repertoires in COVID-19. Overall study context: The United States, Italy and Spain were the sources of the acute and convalescent COVID-19 samples. The cDNA or gDNA used as material had been derived from T cells, B-cell-depleted T cells, or PBMCs.

Germline assignment: CDR1 SGHRS and CDR2 YFSETQ. This CDR3 comprises 15 residues. V was pared by 1 base and J by 6 bases, with 14 bases between. Original data processing: Quantification of nucleated cells was approximated via reference gene primer amplification. Only in-frame clones appear in the TCRdb table, and some are missing; sequencing was by immunoSEQ multiplex PCR. D and trimming come from the DNA, and the V and J calls and clone size come from that table. This table holds over 130,000 clones, about 81% found once. Sequencing was done on a sample of peripheral blood. The chain has TRBV5-1 and TRBJ1-5, with D perhaps matching TRBD1 (5 bases). This TCR came from a woman older than 75 with acute or convalescent COVID-19. The CDR3 DNA follows: TGCGCCAGCAGCTTGAGGGACTTGATCGCTCAGCCCCAGCATTTT. Translating it yields CASSLRDLIAQPQHF.